These 20 T cell receptor beta chains originate from one sample sequenced in a study of blood T cell repertoires in COVID-19. TCRdb keeps only in-frame clones here, not all; method: immunoSEQ multiplex PCR. The data show 55,000 to 70,000 clones, with more than 85% seen just once and 6.5% to 8% held by the top ten. The sequencing input was peripheral blood. The receptor set was obtained from a man between 35 and 55 years old with COVID-19, enrolled during active disease.

This chain uses TRBV6-5 with TRBJ2-1; TRBD2 matches at 7 bases. The germline gives CDR1 MNHEY, CDR2 SVGAGI. Unmatched junction bases numbered 6, after V lost 9 bases and J lost 4 bases. This CDR3 contains 13 residues. CDR3 region: CASKTSNYNEQFF. CDR3 in DNA: TGTGCCAGTAAGACTAGCAATTACAATGAGCAGTTCTTC.

DNA for the CDR3: TGTGCCAGCAGAGAACAGGGTTATTCACCCCTCCACTTT. It is translated as CASREQGYSPLHF. The gene calls are TRBV28 and TRBJ1-6; tentative D call: TRBD1 (6 bases). The CDR3 sequence is 13 residues long. With 6 bases removed from V and 8 bases from J, the gap between germline ends came to 11 bases. Germline CDR1 MDHEN, CDR2 SYDVKM. Full variable domain (missing parts from reference TRBV28 and TRBJ1-6): DVKVTQSSRYLVKRTGEKVFLECVQDMDHENMFWYRQDPGLGLRLIYFSYDVKMKEKGDIPEGYSVSREKKERFSLILESASTNQTSMYLCASREQGYSPLHFGNGTRLTVT.

This clone was observed a handful of times. V gene TRBV10-1 combines with J gene TRBJ2-7; D might be TRBD1 (5 bases). V lost 8 bases to trimming and J lost 3 bases, with 8 bases between them. CDR3 length: 11 amino acids. The germline V gene has CDR1 WNHNN and CDR2 SYGVQD (reference sequence). The DNA for the CDR3 is TGCGCCAGCGGACAATACTACGAGCAGTACTTC. The encoded protein is CASGQYYEQYF.

The chain employs TRBV2 and TRBJ1-6; D might be TRBD1 (5 bases). With 9 bases removed from V and 0 bases from J, the gap between germline ends came to 12 bases. The CDR3 is made up of 15 amino acids. Germline assignment: CDR1 SNHLY and CDR2 FYNNEI. As DNA, the CDR3 is TGTGCCAGTACCCGGGGGAGCTCCTATAATTCACCCCTCCACTTT. Its protein product is CASTRGSSYNSPLHF.

V and J are TRBV7-9 and TRBJ2-7, with D uncertain. The CDR3 extends over 11 amino acids. In germline, CDR1 is SEHNR, CDR2 FQNEAQ (reference sequence). V lost 4 bases and J 5 bases, leaving 6 bases between the germline ends. CDR3 bases: TGTGCCAGCAGCTCCGGTGACGAGCAGTACTTC. This codes for CASSSGDEQYF.

The table lists this clone with a count of one. V usage is TRBV5-1 and J usage is TRBJ1-1; D might be TRBD1 (5 bases). This CDR3 contains 14 residues. V dropped 4 bases and J dropped 7 bases, with 17 bases sitting between them. From germline, CDR1 is SGHRS and CDR2 YFSETQ. CDR3 DNA: TGCGCCAGCAGCACGGGAGCTGGGGCCTTTGAAGCTTTCTTT. Protein product: CASSTGAGAFEAFF.

The rearrangement links TRBV12-3 or TRBV12-4 to TRBJ1-5; no clear D gene. The CDR3 length is 13 residues. V gave up 7 bases and J gave up 2 bases, with 9 bases separating them. CDR3 protein: CASTTDRNQPQHF. As DNA, the CDR3 is TGTGCCAGCACCACAGACCGCAATCAGCCCCAGCATTTT.

The chain uses TRBV21-1 and TRBJ2-2; TRBD1, the table's D call, lacks a check against the DNA. TRBV21-1 is listed as a pseudogene. The CDR3 totals 14 residues. CDR3 nucleotide sequence: TGTGCCAGCAGCAAACAGGGGTTTGCCGGGGAGCTGTTTTTT. This translates into CASSKQGFAGELFF.

V is TRBV20-1 and J is TRBJ2-4; a possible D gene is TRBD2 (6 bases). The CDR3 totals 16 residues. The germline V gene has CDR1 DFQATT and CDR2 SNEGSKA (reference sequence). V lost 3 bases and J 0 bases, leaving 15 bases between the germline ends. The CDR3 region is CSASSSSAIAKNIQYF. CDR3 nucleotides: TGCAGTGCTAGTAGCTCTAGCGCTATAGCCAAAAACATTCAGTACTTC.

The rearrangement uses TRBV7-9 and TRBJ2-3, with D maybe TRBD2 (6 bases). The CDR3 spans 17 residues. Germline lookup yields CDR1 SEHNR and CDR2 FQNEAQ (reference sequence). V was shortened by 0 bases and J by 1 base, with 14 bases between the two germline ends. The CDR3: CASSLALASGGTDTQYF. CDR3 nucleotide sequence: TGTGCCAGCAGCTTAGCGCTCGCCTCGGGAGGCACAGATACGCAGTATTTT.

CDR3 in amino acids: CAISESGGVYNEQFF. The CDR3 region has the DNA TGTGCCATCAGTGAGTCGGGGGGGGTATACAATGAGCAGTTCTTC. The chain links TRBV10-3 to TRBJ2-1; 7 bases line up with TRBD2. This CDR3 region has 15 residues. CDR1 ENHRY and CDR2 SYGVKD come from the germline V gene. V lost 0 bases to trimming and J lost 4 bases; unmatched junction nucleotides: 3.

The rearrangement joins TRBV9 to TRBJ1-5, with D tentatively TRBD1 (5 bases). With 5 bases removed from V and 4 bases from J, the gap between germline ends came to 13 bases. The CDR3 spans 14 residues. Germline CDR1 SGDLS, CDR2 YYNGEE. CDR3 DNA: TGTGCCAGCAGACCCATCGGGGGGAATCAGCCCCAGCATTTT. Protein sequence: CASRPIGGNQPQHF.

The CDR3, as DNA: TGCGCCAGCAGCCCGGGACAGAGCACAGATACGCAGTATTTT. Its protein product is CASSPGQSTDTQYF. The chain combines TRBV5-1 with TRBJ2-3, with TRBD1 matching over 7 bases. V lost 4 bases and J lost 0; bases outside the gene matches: 2. Germline assignment: CDR1 SGHRS and CDR2 YFSETQ. The CDR3 is 14 residues long.

The rearrangement links TRBV5-4 to TRBJ2-5, with 8 bases lining up with TRBD2. Looked up from germline, CDR1 is SGHNT and CDR2 is YYREEE (reference sequence). The CDR3 loop spans 13 amino acids. J was trimmed by 5 bases and V by 4 bases; bases with no gene match: 4. This CDR3 reads CASSREGWETQYF. CDR3 coding DNA: TGTGCCAGCAGCCGGGAGGGGTGGGAGACCCAGTACTTC.

V is TRBV6-5 and J is TRBJ2-1; possibly TRBD1 for D (6 bases). V lost 2 bases and J 8 bases, leaving 13 bases between the germline ends. The CDR3 length is 14 residues. Germline CDR1 MNHEY, CDR2 SVGAGI. The CDR3 sequence is CASSYGDTFYEQFF. For the CDR3, the DNA is TGTGCCAGCAGTTACGGGGACACTTTCTATGAGCAGTTCTTC.

The chain combines TRBV30 with TRBJ2-7, with 9 bases lining up with TRBD1. The length of the CDR3 is 11 residues. In germline, CDR1 is GTSNPN, CDR2 SVGIG (reference sequence). V was pared by 6 bases and J by 8 bases, with 5 bases of the junction left unmatched. The CDR3 spells CACGQGTKQYF. Written as DNA, the CDR3 is TGTGCCTGTGGACAGGGGACCAAGCAGTACTTC.

The gene calls are TRBV5-1 and TRBJ1-1, with D tentatively TRBD1 (5 bases). From germline, CDR1 is SGHRS and CDR2 YFSETQ. CDR3 length: 13 amino acids. V was cut by 3 bases and J by 3 bases, with 9 bases left in between. The CDR3 reads CASSSSGYTEAFF. In nucleotides, the CDR3 is TGCGCCAGCAGCTCCTCAGGGTACACTGAAGCTTTCTTT.

The rearrangement links TRBV19 to TRBJ1-5; 7 bases are a match to TRBD1. Germline V gene data show CDR1 as LNHDA and CDR2 as SQIVND (reference sequence). V shed 4 bases, J shed 7 bases, and the junction held 7 bases outside the gene matches. This CDR3 is built from 14 residues. The CDR3 DNA sequence: TGTGCCAGTAGTAGGGGGGCAGGGGGGCAGCCCCAGCATTTT. Translated, it gives CASSRGAGGQPQHF.

The V and J genes are TRBV9 and TRBJ2-2; 16 bases agree with TRBD2. The CDR3 covers 17 residues. J gave up 4 bases and V 9 bases, and 9 bases lay outside the gene matches. Per germline, CDR1 SGDLS and CDR2 YYNGEE. In DNA form, the CDR3 reads TGTGCCACCCCGGGACTAGCGGGGGGGCGTGGCACCGGGGAGCTGTTTTTT. This translates into CATPGLAGGRGTGELFF.

The sample holds a few counts of this clone. The rearrangement uses TRBV3-1 (or the pseudogene TRBV3-2) and TRBJ1-5; D remains ambiguous. V lost 0 bases, J lost 5 bases, and 8 bases lay in between. The CDR3 has 14 amino acids. CDR1 is LGHDT and CDR2 is YNNKEL in the germline V gene (reference sequence). The CDR3 region is CASSQDTSYQPQHF. The CDR3 region has the DNA TGTGCCAGCAGCCAAGATACTAGTTATCAGCCCCAGCATTTT.